This paragraph reports one TCR beta chain. Its antigen remains unidentified. Method: immunoSEQ multiplex PCR; TCRdb's copy keeps in-frame clones and lacks some. The sample carries 55,000 to 65,000 clones, about 88% recorded once. These data come from a study of OX40 agonist ivuxolimab in advanced cancers. Whole-study results and caveats: Among the nonresponders, some also had low normalized T-cell clonal expansion.

The V gene's germline CDR1 is SGHTS and CDR2 YDEGEE. The CDR3 is 14 amino acids. Trimming removed 5 bases at V and 8 bases at J, with 16 bases between. This sequence joins TRBV5-8 and TRBJ2-2; D is possibly TRBD1 or TRBD2 (5 bases each). The sample was CD4+ or CD8+ T cells sorted from blood, taken in a trial of the OX40 agonist ivuxolimab. The receptor's source is an adult with an advanced solid tumor such as melanoma, head and neck, liver or kidney cancer. In DNA, the CDR3 is TGTGCCAGCAGGGTCAGAGCAGGGACGGGGGAGCTGTTTTTT. This encodes CASRVRAGTGELFF.